The clone carrying this TCR beta chain appeared a few times. The data were taken from a study of blood T cell repertoires in COVID-19. Across the study: The samples span acute and convalescent COVID-19 from the United States, Italy and Spain.

The germline CDR1 and CDR2 sequences are MNHEY and SMNVEV (reference sequence). This CDR3 comprises 14 residues. J lost 6 bases, V lost 8 bases, and 9 bases had no gene match. Per the study methods: Reference gene primer amplification in the assay estimated nucleated cell counts. Clones were sequenced by immunoSEQ multiplex PCR, and TCRdb holds only the in-frame ones, with some missing. V, J and clone size are taken as reported in that table, and D and trimming were inferred from the DNA itself. The sample consists of 85,000 to 120,000 clones, under 90% of them appearing once. Specimen: peripheral blood. The genes are TRBV27 and TRBJ1-5, with TRBD1 identical over 8 bases. The sequence derives from a woman between 55 and 75 years old with acute or convalescent COVID-19. The CDR3 DNA sequence: TGTGCCAGCCGACCAGGGGGCTCGGGTCAGCCCCAGCATTTT. Protein: CASRPGGSGQPQHF.